This T cell receptor beta chain was identified in a study of blood T cells in healthy people across ages. Background on the study: Template switching retrieved approximately one barcoded beta molecule for each two T cells.

Alongside a J-beta primer mix, a sample-barcoded 5' primer served in a second PCR lasting about 7 to 11 cycles. Every cDNA molecule carried a tag from a template-switch adaptor bearing 12 random nucleotides. Each CDR3 protein gets one entry after TCRdb re-called the 5' RACE reads with MiXCR. Of 890,000 or so distinct CDR3 sequences listed, 62% are singletons. Findings and caveats of the study: Possibly confounding the expanded clonotype changes was the fact that donor CMV status was unknown. Long-lived donors had more naive CD4+ cells and higher diversity than aged donors.

Germline V lookup: CDR1 ENHRY, CDR2 SYGVKD. The CDR3 loop spans 18 amino acids. The ends lost 4 bases at V and 2 bases at J; junction bases unmatched: 7. As for this clonotype: Its antigen is not known.

The sequenced material came from blood. The chain joins TRBV10-3 to TRBJ2-4; 14 bases match TRBD2. The TCR originated in a man aged 25 to 40 in good health. The CDR3 DNA is TGTGCCATCAGTGCAGGACTAGCGGGGGGTGTATCCAAAAACATTCAGTACTTC. Its translation: CAISAGLAGGVSKNIQYF.